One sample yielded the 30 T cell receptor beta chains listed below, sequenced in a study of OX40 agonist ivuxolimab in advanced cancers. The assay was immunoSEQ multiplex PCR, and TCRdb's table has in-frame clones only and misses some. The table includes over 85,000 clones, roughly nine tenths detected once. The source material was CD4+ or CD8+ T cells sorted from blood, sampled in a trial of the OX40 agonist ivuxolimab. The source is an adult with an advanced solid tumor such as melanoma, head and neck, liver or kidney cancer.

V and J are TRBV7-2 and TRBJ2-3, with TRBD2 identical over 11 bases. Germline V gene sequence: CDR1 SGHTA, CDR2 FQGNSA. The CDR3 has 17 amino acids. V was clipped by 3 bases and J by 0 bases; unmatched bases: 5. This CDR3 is CASSLASGGSSTDTQYF. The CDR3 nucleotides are TGTGCCAGCAGCTTGGCTAGCGGGGGGTCTAGCACAGATACGCAGTATTTT.

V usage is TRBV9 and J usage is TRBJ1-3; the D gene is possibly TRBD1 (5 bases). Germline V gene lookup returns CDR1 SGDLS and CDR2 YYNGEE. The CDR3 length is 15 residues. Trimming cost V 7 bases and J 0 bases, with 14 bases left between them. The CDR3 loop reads CASSRRTTSGNTIYF. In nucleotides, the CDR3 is TGTGCCAGCTCACGTCGGACAACCTCTGGAAACACCATATATTTT.

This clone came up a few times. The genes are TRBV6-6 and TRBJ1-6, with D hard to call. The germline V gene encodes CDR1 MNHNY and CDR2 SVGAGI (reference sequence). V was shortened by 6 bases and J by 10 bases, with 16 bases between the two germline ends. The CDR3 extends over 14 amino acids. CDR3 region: CASSPQGGGSPLHF. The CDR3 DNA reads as TGTGCCAGCAGCCCTCAAGGCGGAGGATCACCCCTCCACTTT.

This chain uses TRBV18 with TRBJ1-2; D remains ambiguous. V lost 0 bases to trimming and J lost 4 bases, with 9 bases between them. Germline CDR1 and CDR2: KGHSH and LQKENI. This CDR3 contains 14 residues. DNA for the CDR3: TGTGCCAGCTCACCACCGCTTGAGCCCTATGGCTACACCTTC. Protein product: CASSPPLEPYGYTF.

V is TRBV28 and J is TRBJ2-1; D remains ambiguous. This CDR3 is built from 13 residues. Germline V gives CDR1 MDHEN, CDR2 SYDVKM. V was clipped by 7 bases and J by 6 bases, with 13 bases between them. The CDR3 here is CASTPGSVNEQFF. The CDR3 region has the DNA TGTGCCAGCACCCCGGGTTCTGTCAATGAGCAGTTCTTC.

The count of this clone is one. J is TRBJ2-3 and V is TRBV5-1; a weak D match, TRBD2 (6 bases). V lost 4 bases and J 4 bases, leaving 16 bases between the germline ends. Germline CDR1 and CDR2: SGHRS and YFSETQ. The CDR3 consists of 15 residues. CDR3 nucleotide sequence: TGCGCCAGCAGCACACGACTAGGAAGTGCAGATACGCAGTATTTT. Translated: CASSTRLGSADTQYF.

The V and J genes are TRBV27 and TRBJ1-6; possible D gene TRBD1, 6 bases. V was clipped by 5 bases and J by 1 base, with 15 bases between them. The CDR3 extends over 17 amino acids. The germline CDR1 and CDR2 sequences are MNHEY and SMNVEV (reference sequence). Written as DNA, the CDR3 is TGTGCCAGCAGTACCTATGGAGGACAGTCCTATAATTCACCCCTCCACTTT. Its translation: CASSTYGGQSYNSPLHF.

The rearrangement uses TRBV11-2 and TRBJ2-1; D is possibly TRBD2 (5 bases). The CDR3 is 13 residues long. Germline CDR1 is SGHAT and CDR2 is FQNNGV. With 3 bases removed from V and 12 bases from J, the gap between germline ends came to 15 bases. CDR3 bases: TGTGCCAGCAGCTTGTCGGCGGCGGGCGGGCAGTTCTTC. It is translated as CASSLSAAGGQFF. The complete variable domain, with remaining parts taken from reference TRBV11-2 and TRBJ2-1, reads EAGVAQSPRYKIIEKRQSVAFWCNPISGHATLYWYQQILGQGPKLLIQFQNNGVVDDSQLPKDRFSAERLKGVDSTLKIQPAKLEDSAVYLCASSLSAAGGQFFGPGTRLTVL.

The CDR3 DNA reads TGTGCCTGGAGGAAGAGAACAGGGGGCTCCTATAATTCACCCCTCCACTTT. It codes for CAWRKRTGGSYNSPLHF. The rearrangement joins TRBV30 to TRBJ1-6, with 8 nucleotides matching TRBD1. Germline values: CDR1 GTSNPN, CDR2 SVGIG (reference sequence). This CDR3 is 17 amino acids long. V trimming: 3 bases; J trimming: 0 bases; junction bases outside the gene matches: 7.

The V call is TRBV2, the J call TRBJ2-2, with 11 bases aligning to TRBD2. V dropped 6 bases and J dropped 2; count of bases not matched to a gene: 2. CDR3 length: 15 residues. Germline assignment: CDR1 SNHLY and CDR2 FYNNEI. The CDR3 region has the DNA TGTGCCAGCAGGGGACTAGCGGATAACACCGGGGAGCTGTTTTTT. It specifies CASRGLADNTGELFF.

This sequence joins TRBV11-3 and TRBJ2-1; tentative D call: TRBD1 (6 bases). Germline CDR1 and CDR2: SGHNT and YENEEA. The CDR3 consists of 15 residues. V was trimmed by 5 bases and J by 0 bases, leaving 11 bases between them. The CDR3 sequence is CASSHRTDSYNEQFF. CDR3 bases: TGTGCCAGCAGCCACCGGACAGACTCCTACAATGAGCAGTTCTTC.

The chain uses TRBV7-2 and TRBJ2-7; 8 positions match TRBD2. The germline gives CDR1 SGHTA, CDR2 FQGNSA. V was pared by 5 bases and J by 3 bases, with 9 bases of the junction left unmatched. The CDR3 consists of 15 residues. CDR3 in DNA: TGTGCCAGCAGCCTCCACCCGGGGGGGCACTACGAGCAGTACTTC. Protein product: CASSLHPGGHYEQYF.

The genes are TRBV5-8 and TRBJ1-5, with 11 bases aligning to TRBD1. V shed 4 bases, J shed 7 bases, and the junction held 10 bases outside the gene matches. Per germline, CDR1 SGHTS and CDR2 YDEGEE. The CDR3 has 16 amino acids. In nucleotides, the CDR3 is TGTGCCAGCAGCATAGAAACGGGACAGGGGGGGCAGCCCCAGCATTTT. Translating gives CASSIETGQGGQPQHF.

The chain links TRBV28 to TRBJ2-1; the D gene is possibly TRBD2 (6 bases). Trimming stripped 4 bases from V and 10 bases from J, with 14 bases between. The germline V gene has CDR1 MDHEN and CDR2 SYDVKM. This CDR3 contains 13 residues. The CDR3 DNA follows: TGTGCCAGCAGTTCGCCCGGGACTCCCGAGCAGTTCTTC. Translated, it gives CASSSPGTPEQFF.

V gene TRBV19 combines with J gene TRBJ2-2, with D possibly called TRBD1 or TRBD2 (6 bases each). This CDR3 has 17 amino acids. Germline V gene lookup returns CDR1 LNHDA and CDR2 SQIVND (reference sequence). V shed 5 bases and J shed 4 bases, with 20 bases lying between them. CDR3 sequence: CASSETGGRLGTGELFF. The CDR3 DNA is TGTGCCAGTAGTGAGACTGGGGGGCGGTTAGGCACCGGGGAGCTGTTTTTT.

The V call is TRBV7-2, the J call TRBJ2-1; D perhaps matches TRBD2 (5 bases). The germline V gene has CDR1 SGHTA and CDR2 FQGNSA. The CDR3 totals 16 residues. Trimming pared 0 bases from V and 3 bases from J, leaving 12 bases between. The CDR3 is CASSLAGSTFYNEQFF. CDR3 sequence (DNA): TGTGCCAGCAGCTTAGCGGGGAGTACCTTCTACAATGAGCAGTTCTTC. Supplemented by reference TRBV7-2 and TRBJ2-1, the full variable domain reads GAGVSQSPSNKVTEKGKDVELRCDPISGHTALYWYRQSLGQGLEFLIYFQGNSAPDKSGLPSDRFSAERTGGSVSTLTIQRTQQEDSAVYLCASSLAGSTFYNEQFFGPGTRLTVL.

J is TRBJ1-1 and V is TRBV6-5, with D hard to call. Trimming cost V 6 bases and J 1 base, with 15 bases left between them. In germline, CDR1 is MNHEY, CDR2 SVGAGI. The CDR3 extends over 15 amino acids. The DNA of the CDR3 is TGTGCCAGCAGCAACGTCCGCGGCGGGAACACTGAAGCTTTCTTT. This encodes CASSNVRGGNTEAFF.

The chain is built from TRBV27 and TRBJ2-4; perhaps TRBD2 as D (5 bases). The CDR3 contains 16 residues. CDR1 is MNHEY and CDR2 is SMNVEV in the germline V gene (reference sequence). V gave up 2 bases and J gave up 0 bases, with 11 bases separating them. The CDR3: CASSLGGLLAKNIQYF. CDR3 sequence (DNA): TGTGCCAGCAGTTTAGGAGGCCTTCTAGCCAAAAACATTCAGTACTTC.

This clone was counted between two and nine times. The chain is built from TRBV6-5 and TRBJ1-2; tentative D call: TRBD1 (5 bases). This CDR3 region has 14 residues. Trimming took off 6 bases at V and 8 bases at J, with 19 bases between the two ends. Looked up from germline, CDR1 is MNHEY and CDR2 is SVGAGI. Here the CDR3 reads CASSRPGTPVGYTF. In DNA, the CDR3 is TGTGCCAGCAGCCGACCCGGGACCCCTGTCGGCTACACCTTC.

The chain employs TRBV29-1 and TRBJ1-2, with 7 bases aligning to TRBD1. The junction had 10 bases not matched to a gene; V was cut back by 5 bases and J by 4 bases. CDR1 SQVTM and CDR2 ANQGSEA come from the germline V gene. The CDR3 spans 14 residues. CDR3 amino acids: CSVRTGPLGYGYTF. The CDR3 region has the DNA TGCAGCGTTCGGACAGGCCCCCTTGGCTATGGCTACACCTTC.

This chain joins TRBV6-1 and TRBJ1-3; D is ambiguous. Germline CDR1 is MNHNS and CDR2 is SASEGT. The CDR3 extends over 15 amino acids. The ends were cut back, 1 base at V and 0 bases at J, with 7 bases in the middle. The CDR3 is CASSEVDYSGNTIYF. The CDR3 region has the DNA TGTGCCAGCAGTGAAGTTGACTACTCTGGAAACACCATATATTTT.

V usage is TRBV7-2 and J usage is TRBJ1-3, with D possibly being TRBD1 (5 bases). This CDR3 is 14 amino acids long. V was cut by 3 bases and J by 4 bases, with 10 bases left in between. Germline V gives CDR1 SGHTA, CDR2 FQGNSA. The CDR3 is CASSLQGRGNTIYF. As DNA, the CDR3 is TGTGCCAGCAGCTTGCAGGGCAGGGGAAACACCATATATTTT.

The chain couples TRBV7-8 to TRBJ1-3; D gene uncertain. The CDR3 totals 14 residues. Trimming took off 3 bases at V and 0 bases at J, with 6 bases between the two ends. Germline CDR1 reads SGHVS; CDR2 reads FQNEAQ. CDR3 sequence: CASSFWSSGNTIYF. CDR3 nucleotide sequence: TGTGCCAGCAGCTTCTGGAGCTCTGGAAACACCATATATTTT.

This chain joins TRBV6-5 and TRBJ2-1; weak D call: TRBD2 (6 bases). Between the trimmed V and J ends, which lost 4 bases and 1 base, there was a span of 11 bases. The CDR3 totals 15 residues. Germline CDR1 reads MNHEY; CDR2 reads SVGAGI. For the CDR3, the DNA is TGTGCCAGCAGTTCCAACGGGGGTTCCTACAATGAGCAGTTCTTC. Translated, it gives CASSSNGGSYNEQFF.

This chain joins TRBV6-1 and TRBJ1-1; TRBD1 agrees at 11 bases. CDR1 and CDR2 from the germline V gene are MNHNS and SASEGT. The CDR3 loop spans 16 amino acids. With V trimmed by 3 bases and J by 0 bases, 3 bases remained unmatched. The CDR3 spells CASSEDRGPLNTEAFF. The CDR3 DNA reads TGTGCCAGCAGTGAGGACAGGGGGCCTCTGAACACTGAAGCTTTCTTT.

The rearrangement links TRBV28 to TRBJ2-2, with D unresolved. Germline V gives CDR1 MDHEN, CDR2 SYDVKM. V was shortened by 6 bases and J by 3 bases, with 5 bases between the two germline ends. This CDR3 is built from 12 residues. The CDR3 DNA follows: TGTGCCAGCAGCTTTTACACCGGGGAGCTGTTTTTT. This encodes CASSFYTGELFF.

The CDR3 sequence is CASSSGTELFF. As DNA, the CDR3 is TGCGCCAGCAGCTCCGGGACTGAGTTATTCTTC. The V call is TRBV5-1, the J call TRBJ2-1, with D perhaps matching TRBD2 (6 bases). Trimming stripped 3 bases from V and 16 bases from J, with 14 bases between. Germline loops: CDR1 SGHRS, CDR2 YFSETQ. The CDR3 has 11 amino acids.

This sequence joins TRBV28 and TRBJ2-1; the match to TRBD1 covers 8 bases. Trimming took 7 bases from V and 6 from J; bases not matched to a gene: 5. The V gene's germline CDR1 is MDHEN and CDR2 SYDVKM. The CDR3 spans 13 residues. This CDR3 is CASKQGDGNEQFF. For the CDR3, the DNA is TGTGCCAGCAAACAGGGGGACGGCAATGAGCAGTTCTTC. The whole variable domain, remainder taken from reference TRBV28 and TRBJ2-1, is DVKVTQSSRYLVKRTGEKVFLECVQDMDHENMFWYRQDPGLGLRLIYFSYDVKMKEKGDIPEGYSVSREKKERFSLILESASTNQTSMYLCASKQGDGNEQFFGPGTRLTVL.

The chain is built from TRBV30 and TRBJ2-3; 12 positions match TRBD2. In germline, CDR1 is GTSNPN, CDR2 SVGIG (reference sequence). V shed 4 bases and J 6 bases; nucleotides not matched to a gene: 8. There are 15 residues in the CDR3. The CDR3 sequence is CAWNRLAGVADTQYF. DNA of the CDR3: TGTGCCTGGAATCGACTAGCGGGAGTTGCCGATACGCAGTATTTT.

CDR3 coding DNA: TGCGCCAGCAGCCAAGATCGTATCGTGGGAGGAAGCTCCTACAATGAGCAGTTCTTC. Translating gives CASSQDRIVGGSSYNEQFF. The V gene is TRBV4-3, the J gene TRBJ2-1; D may be TRBD2 (6 bases). This CDR3 region has 19 residues. Trimming removed 0 bases from V and 0 bases from J, with 18 bases in between. CDR1 and CDR2 from the germline V gene are LGHNA and YSLEER.